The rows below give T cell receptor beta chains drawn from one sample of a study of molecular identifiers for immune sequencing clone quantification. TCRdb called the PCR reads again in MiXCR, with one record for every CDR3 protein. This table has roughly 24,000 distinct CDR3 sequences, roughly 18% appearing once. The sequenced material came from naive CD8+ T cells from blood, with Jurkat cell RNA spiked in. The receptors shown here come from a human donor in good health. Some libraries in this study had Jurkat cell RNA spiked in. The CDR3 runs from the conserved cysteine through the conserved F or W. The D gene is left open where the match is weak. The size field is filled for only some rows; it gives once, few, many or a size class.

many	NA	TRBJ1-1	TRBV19	TGTGCCAGTAGCGCTCCCACTGAAGCTTTCTTT	CASSAPTEAFF
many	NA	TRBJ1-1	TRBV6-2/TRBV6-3	TGTGCCAGCAGTTACCCCCTAGACAGCCTTCCGAACACTGAAGCTTTCTTT	CASSYPLDSLPNTEAFF
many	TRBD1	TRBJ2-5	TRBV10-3	TGTGCCATCAGTCCCGGGACAGAAGAGACCCAGTACTTC	CAISPGTEETQYF
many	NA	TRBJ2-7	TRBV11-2	TGTGCCAGCAGCCCCGGGACGGTCTCCTACGAGCAGTACTTC	CASSPGTVSYEQYF
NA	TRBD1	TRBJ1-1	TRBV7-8	TGTGCCAGCAGCAAGTCAGGGGGCCTCACTGAAGCTTTCTTT	CASSKSGGLTEAFF
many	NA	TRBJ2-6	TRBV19	TGTGCCAGTAGTTCCGGTTTCAGGGTCGCCTCTGGGGCCAACGTCCTGACTTTC	CASSSGFRVASGANVLTF
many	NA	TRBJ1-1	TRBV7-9	TGTGCCAGCATCCTTTTCTTGGGGGCGCCCTCCCCCGAGGCTTTCTTT	CASILFLGAPSPEAFF
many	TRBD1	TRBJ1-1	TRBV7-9	TGTGCCAGCAGCTTAAGTGCAGGGGGAGGTACTGAAGCTTTCTTT	CASSLSAGGGTEAFF
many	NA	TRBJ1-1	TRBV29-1	TGCAGCGTTGTGACAGTGAACACTGAAGCTTTCTTT	CSVVTVNTEAFF
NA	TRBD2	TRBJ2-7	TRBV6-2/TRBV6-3	TGTGCCAGCAGTCCGGGAGGGGGGTACGAGCAGTACTTC	CASSPGGGYEQYF
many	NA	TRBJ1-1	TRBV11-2	TGTGCCATCCCCGAAGGGGCAGGAGAAAAAAGGGTAACTGAAGCTTTCTTT	CAIPEGAGEKRVTEAFF
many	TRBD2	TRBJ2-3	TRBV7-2	TGTGCCAGCAGCCTAGTGGGGGGGACTAGCGGGAGTAATACGCAGTATTTT	CASSLVGGTSGSNTQYF
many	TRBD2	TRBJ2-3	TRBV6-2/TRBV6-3	TGTGCCAGCAGAAGGACTAGCGGGAGCACAGATACGCAGTATTTT	CASRRTSGSTDTQYF
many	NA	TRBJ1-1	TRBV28	TGTGCCAGCGTGCCGGGGGATCGAACGTACACTGAAGCTTTCTTT	CASVPGDRTYTEAFF
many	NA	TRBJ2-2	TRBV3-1	TGTGCCAGCAGCCAAGCAAGCAGGGGTGGCACCGGGACTAACACCGGGGAGCTGTTTTTT	CASSQASRGGTGTNTGELFF
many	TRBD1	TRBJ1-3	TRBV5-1	TGCGCCAGCAGCACGGGACAGGGTCGGTCTGGAAACACCATATATTTT	CASSTGQGRSGNTIYF
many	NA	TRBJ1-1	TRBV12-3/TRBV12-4	TGTGCCAGCAGTTTAGCCACGGGCACTGAAGCTTTCTTT	CASSLATGTEAFF
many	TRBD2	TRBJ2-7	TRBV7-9	TGTGCCAGCAGCTCCCCGTGGCGGGAGTACGAGCAGTACTTC	CASSSPWREYEQYF
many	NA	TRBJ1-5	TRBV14	TGTGCCAGCAGCCGAGGAGCTACAGGTCCAGCAAGCAATCAGCCCCAGCATTTT	CASSRGATGPASNQPQHF
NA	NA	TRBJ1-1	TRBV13	TGTGCCAGCAGCCCGACGGGTCAAAGGGGCACTGAAGCTTTCTTT	CASSPTGQRGTEAFF
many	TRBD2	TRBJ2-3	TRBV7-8	TGTGCCAGCAGCCCACTCTCCGGGGGGGGGCCAGATACGCAGTATTTT	CASSPLSGGGPDTQYF
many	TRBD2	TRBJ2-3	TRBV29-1	TGCAGCGCGGGCTGGTCGGGGGGATCTTTAGATACGCAGTATTTT	CSAGWSGGSLDTQYF
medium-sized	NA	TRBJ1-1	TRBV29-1	TGCAGCGTTGGCGTTGGGAGCAGGGTCGGGGCTTTCTTT	CSVGVGSRVGAFF
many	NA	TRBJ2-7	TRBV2	TGTGCCATCGCCGGCCATTCCGGTACCTACGAGCAGTACTTC	CAIAGHSGTYEQYF
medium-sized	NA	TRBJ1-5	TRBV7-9	TGTGCCAGCAGCTTAGGTACGGCAGGGGTCGATCAGCCCCAGCATTTT	CASSLGTAGVDQPQHF
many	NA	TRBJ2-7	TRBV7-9	TGTGCCAGCAGCCCGGGGTTTGCCTACGAGCAGTACTTC	CASSPGFAYEQYF
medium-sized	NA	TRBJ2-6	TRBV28	TGTGCCAGCAGCCGAACCTCGGGACACTTCTCTGGGGCCAACGTCCTGACTTTC	CASSRTSGHFSGANVLTF
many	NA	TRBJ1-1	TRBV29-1	TGCAGCGTTGACTTTCGAGGGTCGGCTTTCTTT	CSVDFRGSAFF
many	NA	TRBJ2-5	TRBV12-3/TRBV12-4	TGTGCCAGCAGTTTAGAGGGTTCCGCGCAGGGGCGGGAGACCCAGTACTTC	CASSLEGSAQGRETQYF
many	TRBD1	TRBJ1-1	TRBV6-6	TGTGCCAGCAGGACTTGGACAGGGCGGGTCGTAGTAGCTTTCTTT	CASRTWTGRVVVAFF
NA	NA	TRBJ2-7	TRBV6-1	TGTGCCAGCACCTCCAGGGGCACACGCTACGAGCAGTACTTC	CASTSRGTRYEQYF
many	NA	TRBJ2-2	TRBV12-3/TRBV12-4	TGTGCCAGCACCCAAGCGGGGAACACCGGGGAGCTGTTTTTT	CASTQAGNTGELFF
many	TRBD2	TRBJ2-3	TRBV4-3	TGCGCCAGCAGCCAAGTCGGCCTAGCGGGGAGCACAGATACGCAGTATTTT	CASSQVGLAGSTDTQYF
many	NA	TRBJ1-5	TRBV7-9	TGTGCCAGCAGCGGCAGGGGCCGCAATCAGCCCCAGCATTTT	CASSGRGRNQPQHF
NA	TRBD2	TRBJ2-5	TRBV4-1	TGCGCCAGCAGCCAAGGGGAAACCGGGACTAGCGCTCAAGTGACCCAGTACTTC	CASSQGETGTSAQVTQYF
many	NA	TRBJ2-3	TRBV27	TGTGCCAGCAGCCCGGATACGCAGTATTTT	CASSPDTQYF
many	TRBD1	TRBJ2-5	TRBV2	TGTGCCAGCAGGATGGACAGGGGGCACGAGACCCAGTACTTC	CASRMDRGHETQYF
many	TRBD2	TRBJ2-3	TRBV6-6	TGTGCCAGCAGTTCCGAACTAGCGGGAGAGGAAGATACGCAGTATTTT	CASSSELAGEEDTQYF
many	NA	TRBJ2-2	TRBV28	TGTGCCAGCAGTTTAATCGAGCCGATGAACACCGGGGAGCTGTTTTTT	CASSLIEPMNTGELFF
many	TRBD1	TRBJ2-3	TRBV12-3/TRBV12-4	TGTGCCAGCAGCCCCCAGGGGGCAGATACGCAGTATTTT	CASSPQGADTQYF
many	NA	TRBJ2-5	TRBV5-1	TGCGCCAGCAGCTTGGAAAGGGCCACCCAGTACTTC	CASSLERATQYF
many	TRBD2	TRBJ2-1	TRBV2	TGTGCCAGCAGTTCCCCCGGGACTAGCTCCGGTGAGCAGTTCTTC	CASSSPGTSSGEQFF
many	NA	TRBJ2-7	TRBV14	TGTGCCAGCAGCCAAGTAAGCTACGAGCAGTACTTC	CASSQVSYEQYF
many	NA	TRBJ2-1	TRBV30	TGTGCCTGGAGTTCGCAAAGCAATGAGCAGTTCTTC	CAWSSQSNEQFF